What follows are 10 T cell receptor beta chains derived from one specimen sequenced in a study of technical replicates of blood from several donors. Measured with immunoSEQ multiplex PCR; TCRdb has only the in-frame clones, and not every one. The sample comprises tens of thousands of clones, roughly 94% of which are singletons, and 0.25% to 0.3% rests with the top ten. The sequencing sample was made of T cells isolated from PBMCs. All receptors derive from a human donor in good health.

This sequence joins TRBV2 and TRBJ2-3, with TRBD2 identical over 14 bases. There are 18 residues in the CDR3. V lost 3 bases, J lost 3 bases, and 8 bases stayed unmatched. CDR1 is SNHLY, CDR2 FYNNEI, per germline. CDR3 sequence reads: CASSDSLGLAGETDTQYF. The CDR3 region has the DNA TGTGCCAGCAGTGACTCCCTGGGACTAGCGGGAGAAACAGATACGCAGTATTTT.

The chain joins TRBV19 to TRBJ2-1; 9 positions agree with TRBD2. This CDR3 is built from 15 residues. V dropped 7 bases and J dropped 6; count of bases not matched to a gene: 10. Germline V gene lookup returns CDR1 LNHDA and CDR2 SQIVND (reference sequence). The CDR3 spells CASTGLASSTNEQFF. CDR3 bases: TGTGCCAGTACCGGACTAGCGTCATCGACCAATGAGCAGTTCTTC.

The chain recombines TRBV11-2 with TRBJ2-6, with D maybe TRBD2 (6 bases). V was trimmed by 5 bases and J by 0 bases, leaving 20 bases between them. The CDR3 has 19 amino acids. Germline lookup yields CDR1 SGHAT and CDR2 FQNNGV. The CDR3 here is CASSPRRRGVSSGANVLTF. DNA of the CDR3: TGTGCCAGCAGCCCTCGGCGGAGGGGAGTTAGCTCTGGGGCCAACGTCCTGACTTTC.

This clone appeared a few times. The chain joins TRBV5-1 to TRBJ1-1, with TRBD1 as a possible D gene (6 bases). Per the germline V gene, CDR1 is SGHRS and CDR2 is YFSETQ. Deletions cut 2 bases from V and 5 bases from J, with 13 bases between. The CDR3 has 14 amino acids. The CDR3 DNA is TGCGCCAGCAGCTTAACAGGGTCGGGGACTGAAGCTTTCTTT. Its protein is CASSLTGSGTEAFF.

In this sample, this clone turned up once. The chain recombines TRBV5-1 with TRBJ1-2, with D possibly TRBD1 on 5 matching bases. Trimming shortened V by 3 bases and J by 5 bases, and 14 bases separated the two germline ends. The germline V gene encodes CDR1 SGHRS and CDR2 YFSETQ. This CDR3 has 14 amino acids. The CDR3 loop reads CASSSGSLGYGYTF. In DNA, the CDR3 is TGCGCCAGCAGCTCAGGGTCCCTGGGGTATGGCTACACCTTC.

J is TRBJ1-2 and V is TRBV25-1; 9 positions agree with TRBD1. V was pared by 5 bases and J by 4 bases, with 8 bases of the junction left unmatched. CDR1 is MGHDK and CDR2 is SYGVNS in the germline V gene. This CDR3 spans 15 amino acids. The CDR3 region has the DNA TGTGCCAGCAGTCGTACCGGGACAGGGACCTATGGCTACACCTTC. It encodes CASSRTGTGTYGYTF.

V gene TRBV7-6 combines with J gene TRBJ2-3; TRBD2 matches at 12 bases. This CDR3 contains 17 residues. With 1 base clipped from V and 1 base from J, the junction kept 3 bases outside the gene matches. The germline V gene encodes CDR1 SGHVS and CDR2 FNYEAQ. The CDR3 spells CASSLGTSGVGTDTQYF. The CDR3, as DNA: TGTGCCAGCAGCTTAGGGACTAGCGGGGTTGGCACAGATACGCAGTATTTT.

V usage is TRBV9 and J usage is TRBJ2-5, with a tentative D call TRBD2 (5 bases). V was pared by 4 bases and J by 5 bases, with 18 bases between. Germline loops: CDR1 SGDLS, CDR2 YYNGEE. CDR3 length equals 15 residues. The CDR3 reads CASSPTTVPGETQYF. The CDR3 nucleotides read TGTGCCAGCAGCCCAACCACTGTTCCGGGGGAGACCCAGTACTTC.

The chain has TRBV27 and TRBJ2-1, with D maybe TRBD1 (6 bases). The CDR3 length is 13 residues. Germline V gene lookup returns CDR1 MNHEY and CDR2 SMNVEV (reference sequence). With 11 bases removed from V and 0 bases from J, the gap between germline ends came to 11 bases. CDR3 nucleotide sequence: TGTGCCGTAGGGGGTGGCTCCTACAATGAGCAGTTCTTC. Translated, it gives CAVGGGSYNEQFF.

Here the CDR3 DNA reads TGTGCCAGCAGCTCTGGGGACAGCCCTGAAGCTTTCTTT. The encoded protein is CASSSGDSPEAFF. The gene calls are TRBV7-9 and TRBJ1-1; the match to TRBD1 covers 7 bases. The trim removed 4 bases at V and 6 bases at J, leaving 5 bases unmatched. Germline V CDR1 and CDR2: SEHNR, FQNEAQ (reference sequence). This CDR3 region has 13 residues.